This T cell receptor beta chain is drawn from a study of T cell changes during pregnancy in multiple sclerosis. This clone was seen just once. The V gene end was trimmed by 8 bases and the J gene end by 6 bases; junction bases not matched to a gene: 7. The germline gives CDR1 SNHLY, CDR2 FYNNEI. The CDR3 totals 15 residues. This table comes from immunoSEQ multiplex PCR, and its TCRdb copy is limited to in-frame clones, with some not included. Of about 100,000 clones listed, about 90% are singletons. The receptor was derived from a female donor with multiple sclerosis, enrolled in a pregnancy study. The specimen comprised peripheral blood, sampled after pregnancy. This chain links TRBV2 with TRBJ2-1, with 13 positions matching TRBD2. Here the CDR3 reads CASVYGTSGVNEQFF. In nucleotides, the CDR3 is TGTGCCAGCGTCTACGGGACTAGCGGGGTCAATGAGCAGTTCTTC.